This T cell receptor (beta chain) was captured by sequencing in a study of pediatric ulcerative colitis. Study results and caveats: In rectum, acute severe colitis had expanded clones and less diversity.

Remarks on this clone: Its target is unknown.

The CDR3 sequence is 15 residues long. Trimming took 4 bases from V and 3 from J; bases not matched to a gene: 6. Germline V CDR1 and CDR2: LNHDA, SQIVND (reference sequence). At colonoscopy, a blood sample was also collected. Assay used: immunoSEQ multiplex PCR; TCRdb lists only in-frame clones, some missing. The sample lists about 64,000 clones, 70% to 85% occurring once. The receptor was derived from a boy younger than 18 with moderate ulcerative colitis. The material sequenced was blood. This sequence joins TRBV19 and TRBJ2-5; 9 positions match TRBD1. CDR3 nucleotide sequence: TGTGCCAGTAGTACATGGGACAGGGTTAAAGAGACCCAGTACTTC. Protein sequence: CASSTWDRVKETQYF.